The following is a T cell receptor beta chain sequence with its context. Its antigen is currently unknown. The data stem from a study of beta chain features in type 1 diabetes. Study-wide results and limits: A moderate, significant TCRB CDR3 shortening appeared in type 1 diabetes across four CD4+ subsets.

CDR3 length: 14 residues. Germline CDR1 and CDR2: SEHNR and FQNEAQ (reference sequence). Trimming took 4 bases from V and 2 from J, leaving 12 bases between them. Since all of the isolated RNA was reverse transcribed, expressed TCRB transcripts were what got sequenced. Repertoires were generated with immunoSEQ multiplex PCR, while TCRdb's copy carries only in-frame clones and drops some. The table has 400,000 or so clones, roughly an eighth seen once; the top ten hold about 0.01%. The specimen sequenced was naive CD4+ T cells from blood. The TCR was taken from a woman aged 18-29 years with type 1 diabetes. The V gene is TRBV7-9, the J gene TRBJ2-7, with a possible D match to TRBD2 (6 bases). DNA of the CDR3: TGTGCCAGCAGCTCAATAGCGGCTGCCTACGAGCAGTACTTC. It translates to CASSSIAAAYEQYF. The whole variable domain, filled in from reference TRBV7-9 and TRBJ2-7, reads DTGVSQNPRHKITKRGQNVTFRCDPISEHNRLYWYRQTLGQGPEFLTYFQNEAQLEKSRLLSDRFSAERPKGSFSTLEIQRTEQGDSAMYLCASSSIAAAYEQYFGPGTRLTVT.